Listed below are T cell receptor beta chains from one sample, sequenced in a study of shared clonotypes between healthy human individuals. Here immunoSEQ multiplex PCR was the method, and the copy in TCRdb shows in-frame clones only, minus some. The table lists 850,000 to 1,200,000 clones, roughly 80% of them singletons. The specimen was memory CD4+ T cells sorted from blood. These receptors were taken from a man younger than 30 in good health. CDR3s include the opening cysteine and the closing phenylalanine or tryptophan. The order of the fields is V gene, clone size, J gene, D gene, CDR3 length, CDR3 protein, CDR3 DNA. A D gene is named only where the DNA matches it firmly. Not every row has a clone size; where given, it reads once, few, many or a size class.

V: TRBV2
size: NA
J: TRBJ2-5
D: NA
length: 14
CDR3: CASSSLGGRETQYF
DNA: TGTGCCAGCAGTTCGCTAGGGGGGAGAGAGACCCAGTACTTC

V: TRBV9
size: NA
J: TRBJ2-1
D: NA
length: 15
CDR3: CASSVGGTTYNEQFF
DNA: TGTGCCAGCAGCGTCGGTGGGACCACCTACAATGAGCAGTTCTTC

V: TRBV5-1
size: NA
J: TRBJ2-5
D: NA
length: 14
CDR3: CASSLGGVEETQYF
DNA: TGCGCCAGCAGCTTGGGGGGCGTGGAAGAGACCCAGTACTTC

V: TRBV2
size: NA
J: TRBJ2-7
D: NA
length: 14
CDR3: CASVYSGQGGEQYF
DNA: TGTGCCAGTGTCTACTCGGGTCAGGGCGGCGAGCAGTACTTC

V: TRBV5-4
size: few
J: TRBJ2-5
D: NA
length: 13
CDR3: CASSLTPQETQYF
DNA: TGTGCCAGCAGCTTGACCCCGCAAGAGACCCAGTACTTC

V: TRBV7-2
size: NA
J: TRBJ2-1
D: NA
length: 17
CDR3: CASSLVSLGDSYNEQFF
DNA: TGTGCCAGCAGCTTAGTATCTTTGGGGGACTCCTACAATGAGCAGTTCTTC

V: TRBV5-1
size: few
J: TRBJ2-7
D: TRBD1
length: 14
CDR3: CASSLGTGPYEQYF
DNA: TGCGCCAGCAGCTTGGGGACAGGTCCCTACGAGCAGTACTTC

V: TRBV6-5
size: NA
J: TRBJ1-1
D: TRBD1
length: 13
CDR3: CASNNRGLSEAFF
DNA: TGTGCCAGCAACAACAGGGGGCTCTCTGAAGCTTTCTTT

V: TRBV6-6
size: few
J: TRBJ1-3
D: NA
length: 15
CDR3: CASVPGGAEKNTIYF
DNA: TGTGCCAGCGTCCCCGGGGGGGCGGAAAAAAACACCATATATTTT

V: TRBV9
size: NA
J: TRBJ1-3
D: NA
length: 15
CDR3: CASSVDGGPGNTIYF
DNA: TGTGCCAGCAGCGTAGACGGGGGGCCAGGAAACACCATATATTTT

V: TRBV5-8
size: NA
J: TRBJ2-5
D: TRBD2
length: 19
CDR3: CASSFVTSGRAARGKTQYF
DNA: TGTGCCAGCAGCTTTGTCACTAGCGGGAGGGCCGCCAGGGGGAAGACCCAGTACTTC

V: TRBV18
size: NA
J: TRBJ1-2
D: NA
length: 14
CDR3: CASSRGGYGYGYTF
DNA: TGTGCCAGCTCCCGCGGGGGCTATGGCTATGGCTACACCTTC

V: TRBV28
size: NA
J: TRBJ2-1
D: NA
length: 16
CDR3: CASFSQSLSSYNEQFF
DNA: TGTGCCAGCTTTTCTCAAAGTTTAAGCTCCTACAATGAGCAGTTCTTC

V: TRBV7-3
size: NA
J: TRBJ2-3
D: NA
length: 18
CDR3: CASSPHLEVAGSPDTQYF
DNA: TGTGCCAGCAGCCCCCACCTCGAGGTTGCGGGGAGCCCAGATACGCAGTATTTT

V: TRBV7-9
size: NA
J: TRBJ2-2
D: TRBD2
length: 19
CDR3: CASSLVLVAGGLNTGELFF
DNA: TGTGCCAGCAGCTTAGTGCTGGTAGCGGGGGGCCTGAACACCGGGGAGCTGTTTTTT

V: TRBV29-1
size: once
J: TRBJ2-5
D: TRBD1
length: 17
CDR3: CSVRIWGQGAVDGTQYF
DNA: TGCAGCGTTCGGATCTGGGGACAGGGGGCGGTGGATGGGACCCAGTACTTC

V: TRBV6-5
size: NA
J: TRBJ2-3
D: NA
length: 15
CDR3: CASSYLNRERNTQYF
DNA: TGTGCCAGCAGTTACCTCAACAGGGAGAGGAATACGCAGTATTTT